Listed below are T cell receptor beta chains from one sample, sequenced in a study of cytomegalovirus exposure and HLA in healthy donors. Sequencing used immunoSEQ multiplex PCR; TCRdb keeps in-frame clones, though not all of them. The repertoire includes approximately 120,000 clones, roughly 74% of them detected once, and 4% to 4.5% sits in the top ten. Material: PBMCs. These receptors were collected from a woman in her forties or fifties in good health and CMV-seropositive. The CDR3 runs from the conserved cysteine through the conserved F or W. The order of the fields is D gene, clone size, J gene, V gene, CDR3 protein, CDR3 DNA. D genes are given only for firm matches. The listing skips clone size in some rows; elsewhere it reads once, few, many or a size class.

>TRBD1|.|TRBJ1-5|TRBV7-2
CASTLHPVAGGYQPQHF
TGTGCCAGCACCCTTCACCCCGTGGCAGGGGGGTATCAGCCCCAGCATTTT
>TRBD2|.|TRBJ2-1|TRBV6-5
CASSYSAGGSYNEQFF
TGTGCCAGCAGTTACTCCGCGGGGGGTTCCTACAATGAGCAGTTCTTC
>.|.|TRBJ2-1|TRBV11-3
CASSLGTGNEQFF
TGTGCCAGCAGCTTAGGCACCGGGAATGAGCAGTTCTTC
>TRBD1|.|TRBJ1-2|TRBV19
CASSIAAGGYGYTF
TGTGCCAGTAGTATAGCCGCAGGGGGCTATGGCTACACCTTC
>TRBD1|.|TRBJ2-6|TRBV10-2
CASSEGTGVRGANVLTF
TGCGCCAGCAGTGAGGGGACAGGGGTGAGAGGGGCCAACGTCCTGACTTTC
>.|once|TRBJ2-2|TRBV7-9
CASSQAQVSGELFF
TGTGCCAGCAGCCAAGCCCAGGTTAGCGGGGAGCTGTTTTTT
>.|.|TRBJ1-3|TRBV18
CASSPLRDTNSGNTIYF
TGTGCCAGCTCACCCCTCCGGGACACGAACTCTGGAAACACCATATATTTT
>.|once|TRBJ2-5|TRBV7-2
CAGRPQGLEETQYF
TGTGCCGGCAGACCACAGGGATTGGAAGAGACCCAGTACTTC
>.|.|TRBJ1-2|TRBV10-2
CASSPGGSNYGYTF
TGCGCCAGCAGCCCCGGCGGCTCTAACTATGGCTACACCTTC
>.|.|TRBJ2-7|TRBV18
CASSPGAEYAYGQYF
TGTGCCAGCTCACCAGGGGCTGAGTACGCCTATGGGCAGTACTTC
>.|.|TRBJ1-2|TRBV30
CAWSVQVGSYGYTF
TGTGCCTGGAGTGTACAGGTTGGATCCTATGGCTACACCTTC
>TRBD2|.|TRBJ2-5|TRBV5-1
CASSLALAGGLETQYF
TGCGCCAGCAGCTTGGCTTTAGCGGGGGGCCTAGAGACCCAGTACTTC
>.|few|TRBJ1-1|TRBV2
CASSQSNTEAFF
TGTGCCAGCAGCCAGTCGAACACTGAAGCTTTCTTT
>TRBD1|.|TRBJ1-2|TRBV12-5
CASGLPVRGKDGYTF
TGTGCTAGTGGTTTGCCCGTCAGGGGGAAGGATGGCTACACCTTC
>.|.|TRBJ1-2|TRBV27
CASKPGLGGYTF
TGTGCCAGCAAGCCGGGATTGGGGGGCTACACCTTC
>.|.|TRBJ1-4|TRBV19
CASRGTFTNEKLFF
TGTGCCAGTAGGGGGACATTTACTAATGAAAAACTGTTTTTT
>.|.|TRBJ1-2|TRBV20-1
CSATVNYGYTF
TGCAGTGCAACAGTTAACTATGGCTACACCTTC
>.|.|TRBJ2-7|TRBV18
CASSPWAGEYSEQYF
TGTGCCAGCTCACCATGGGCCGGGGAGTATAGCGAGCAGTACTTC
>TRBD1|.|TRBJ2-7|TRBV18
CASSPSRDRSYEQYF
TGTGCCAGCTCACCGAGCCGGGACAGATCCTACGAGCAGTACTTC
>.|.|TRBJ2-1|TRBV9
CASSARDSNIGEQFF
TGTGCCAGCAGCGCCCGGGACTCAAACATCGGGGAGCAGTTCTTC
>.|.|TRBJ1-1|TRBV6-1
CASIAGRLRDTEAFF
TGTGCCAGCATAGCGGGTCGCTTAAGGGACACTGAAGCTTTCTTT
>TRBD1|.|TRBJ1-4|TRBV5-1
CASSLGTGSGFGEKLFF
TGCGCCAGCAGCCTCGGGACAGGGTCGGGTTTTGGCGAAAAACTGTTTTTT
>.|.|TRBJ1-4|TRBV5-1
CASSPRPGGGIEKLFF
TGCGCCAGCAGCCCCAGGCCTGGGGGGGGCATCGAAAAACTGTTTTTT
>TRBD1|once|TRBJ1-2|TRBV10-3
CAIRGQGERSDYGYTF
TGTGCCATCAGGGGACAGGGGGAAAGATCGGACTATGGCTACACCTTC
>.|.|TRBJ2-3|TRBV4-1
CASSPSNLDTQYF
TGCGCCAGCAGCCCGTCGAACTTGGATACGCAGTATTTT
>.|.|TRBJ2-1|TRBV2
CASSPPRSVFSSYNEQFF
TGTGCCAGCAGTCCACCCCGGTCCGTTTTTAGCTCCTACAATGAGCAGTTCTTC
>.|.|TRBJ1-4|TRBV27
CASSLYGHPGHEKLFF
TGTGCCAGCAGTTTATATGGACACCCCGGCCATGAAAAACTGTTTTTT